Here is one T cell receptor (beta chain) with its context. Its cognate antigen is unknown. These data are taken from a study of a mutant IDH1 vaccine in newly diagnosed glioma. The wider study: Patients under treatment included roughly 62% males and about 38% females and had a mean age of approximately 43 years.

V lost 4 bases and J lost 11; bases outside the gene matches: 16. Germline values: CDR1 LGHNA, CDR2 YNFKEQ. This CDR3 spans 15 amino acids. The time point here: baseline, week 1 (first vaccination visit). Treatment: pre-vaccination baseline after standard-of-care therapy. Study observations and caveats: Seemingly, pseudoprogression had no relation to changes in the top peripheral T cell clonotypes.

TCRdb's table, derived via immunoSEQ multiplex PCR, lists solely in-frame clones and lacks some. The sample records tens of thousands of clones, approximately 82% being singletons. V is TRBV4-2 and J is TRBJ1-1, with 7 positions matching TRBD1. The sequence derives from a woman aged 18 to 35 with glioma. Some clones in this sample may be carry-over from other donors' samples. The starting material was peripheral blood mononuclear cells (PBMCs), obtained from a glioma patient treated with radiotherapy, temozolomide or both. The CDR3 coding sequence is TGTGCCAGCAGCCGCGCAGGTGACAGGGCAGGGGGTGCTTTCTTT. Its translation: CASSRAGDRAGGAFF.